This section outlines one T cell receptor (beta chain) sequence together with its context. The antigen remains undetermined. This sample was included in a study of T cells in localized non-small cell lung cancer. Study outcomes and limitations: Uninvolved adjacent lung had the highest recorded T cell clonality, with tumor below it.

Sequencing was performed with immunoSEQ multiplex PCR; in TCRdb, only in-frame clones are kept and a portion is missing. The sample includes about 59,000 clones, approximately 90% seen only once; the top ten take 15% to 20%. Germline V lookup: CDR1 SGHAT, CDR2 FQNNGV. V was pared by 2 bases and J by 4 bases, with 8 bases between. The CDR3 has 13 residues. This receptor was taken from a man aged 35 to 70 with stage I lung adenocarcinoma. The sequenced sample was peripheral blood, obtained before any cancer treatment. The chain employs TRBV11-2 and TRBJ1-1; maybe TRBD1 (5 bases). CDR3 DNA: TGTGCCAGCAGCTTAATCCAGGGCACTGAAGCTTTCTTT. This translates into CASSLIQGTEAFF.